Following are 5 T cell receptor beta chains from one sample sequenced in a study of T cell repertoires in cytomegalovirus infection. One entry per CDR3 protein, called by TCRdb with MiXCR from the reads. The sample includes almost 500,000 distinct CDR3 sequences, 11% of them seen just once. What was sequenced was PBMCs. The receptors derive from a human donor in good health (CMV status not recorded). Some clones in this sample may be carry-over from other donors' samples.

This clonotype was seen many times. The J gene is TRBJ2-3, the V gene TRBV11-3; 12 nucleotides align to TRBD2. The CDR3 has 16 residues. J lost 3 bases, V lost 5 bases, and 6 bases had no gene match. Germline CDR1 and CDR2: SGHNT and YENEEA. In DNA form, the CDR3 reads TGTGCCAGCAGCCAAGGGACTAGCGGGCTGACAGATACGCAGTATTTT. Encoded protein: CASSQGTSGLTDTQYF.

By share, this clonotype ranks as medium-sized. This sequence joins TRBV7-2 and TRBJ2-3; possible D gene TRBD1, 6 bases. The CDR3 extends over 13 amino acids. Trimming cost V 5 bases and J 6 bases, with 12 bases left between them. Per the germline V gene, CDR1 is SGHTA and CDR2 is FQGNSA. This CDR3 reads CASSPGTPDTQYF. CDR3 in DNA: TGTGCCAGCAGCCCAGGGACACCCGATACGCAGTATTTT.

V and J are TRBV5-3 and TRBJ1-4, with no clear D. TRBV5-3 is filed as an ORF, its function uncertain. Trimming removed 8 bases from V and 0 bases from J, with 11 bases in between. The CDR3 is 14 residues long. The DNA of the CDR3 is TGTGCCAGCAGCCCGGACGCAACTAATGAAAAACTGTTTTTT. It translates to CASSPDATNEKLFF.

This clonotype was recorded many times. V gene TRBV7-3 combines with J gene TRBJ1-1; D call uncertain. V dropped 8 bases and J dropped 1 base, with 11 bases sitting between them. The CDR3 runs to 13 residues. CDR1 is SGHTA, CDR2 FQGTGA, per germline. In nucleotides, the CDR3 is TGTGCCAGCCACCTAGGACCGAACACTGAAGCTTTCTTT. This codes for CASHLGPNTEAFF. Drawing the rest from reference TRBV7-3 and TRBJ1-1, the complete variable domain is GAGVSQTPSNKVTEKGKYVELRCDPISGHTALYWYRQSLGQGPEFLIYFQGTGAADDSGLPNDRFFAVRPEGSVSTLKIQRTERGDSAVYLCASHLGPNTEAFFGQGTRLTVV.

This clonotype was seen only a few times. V usage is TRBV29-1 and J usage is TRBJ2-7; D is tentatively TRBD1 or TRBD2 (5 bases each). The CDR3 extends over 13 amino acids. Germline assignment: CDR1 SQVTM and CDR2 ANQGSEA. Trimming left V 7 bases short and J 3 bases short, with 16 bases between. The CDR3 nucleotides are TGCAGCGACCAGTGGGGGTTTTACTACGAGCAGTACTTC. This encodes CSDQWGFYYEQYF.